Shown below are 4 T cell receptor beta chains from a single sample sequenced in a study of T cell responses to AZD1222 COVID-19 vaccine. The data were produced by immunoSEQ multiplex PCR, yet TCRdb's version contains in-frame clones alone and is incomplete. The repertoire holds over 100,000 clones, with approximately 88% as singletons. The starting material was peripheral blood, obtained on day 0 of AZD1222 vaccination. The receptors were sampled from an adult in good health.

This chain links TRBV19 with TRBJ2-4, with 7 bases fitting TRBD1. The length of the CDR3 is 14 residues. In germline, CDR1 is LNHDA, CDR2 SQIVND (reference sequence). The trim removed 7 bases at V and 2 bases at J, leaving 5 bases unmatched. The CDR3 DNA sequence: TGTGCCAGTACCCTGACAGGGTCCAAAAACATTCAGTACTTC. This gives the protein CASTLTGSKNIQYF.

The V and J genes are TRBV10-3 and TRBJ1-3, with D maybe TRBD1 (5 bases). Trimming left V 11 bases short and J 1 base short, with 9 bases between. Germline loops: CDR1 ENHRY, CDR2 SYGVKD. The CDR3 consists of 12 residues. CDR3 sequence: CAGQGSGNTIYF. The CDR3 coding sequence is TGTGCCGGGCAGGGATCTGGAAACACCATATATTTT.

The chain uses TRBV6-2 or TRBV6-3 and TRBJ1-1, with D unclear. Trimming took 5 bases from V and 4 from J, leaving 8 bases between them. Germline assignment: CDR1 MNHEY and CDR2 SVGEGT. The CDR3 length is 12 residues. CDR3 in amino acids: CASSHGRTEAFF. The CDR3 DNA reads as TGTGCCAGCAGTCATGGACGCACTGAAGCTTTCTTT.

The CDR3, as DNA: TGTGCCAGCAGCTTGAGCAGGGGTTATGGCTACACCTTC. The encoded protein is CASSLSRGYGYTF. The gene calls are TRBV7-2 and TRBJ1-2, with TRBD1 as a possible D gene (6 bases). Germline V CDR1 and CDR2: SGHTA, FQGNSA. Trimming took 3 bases from V and 5 from J, leaving 10 bases between them. The CDR3 runs 13 residues.